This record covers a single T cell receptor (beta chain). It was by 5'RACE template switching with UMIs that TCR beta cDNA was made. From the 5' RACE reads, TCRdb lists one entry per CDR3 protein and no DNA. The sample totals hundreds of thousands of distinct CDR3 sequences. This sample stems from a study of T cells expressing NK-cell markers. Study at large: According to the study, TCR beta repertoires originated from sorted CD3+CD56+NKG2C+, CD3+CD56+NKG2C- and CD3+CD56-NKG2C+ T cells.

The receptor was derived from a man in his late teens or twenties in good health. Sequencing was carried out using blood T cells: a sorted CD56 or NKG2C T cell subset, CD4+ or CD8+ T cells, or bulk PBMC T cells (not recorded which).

CDR3 region: CASSVGEGAAGNQPQHF. This sequence joins TRBV5-1 and TRBJ1-5; the D gene TCRdb calls, TRBD1, cannot be checked with no DNA. Germline V CDR1 and CDR2: SGHRS, YFSETQ. The length of the CDR3 is 17 residues.